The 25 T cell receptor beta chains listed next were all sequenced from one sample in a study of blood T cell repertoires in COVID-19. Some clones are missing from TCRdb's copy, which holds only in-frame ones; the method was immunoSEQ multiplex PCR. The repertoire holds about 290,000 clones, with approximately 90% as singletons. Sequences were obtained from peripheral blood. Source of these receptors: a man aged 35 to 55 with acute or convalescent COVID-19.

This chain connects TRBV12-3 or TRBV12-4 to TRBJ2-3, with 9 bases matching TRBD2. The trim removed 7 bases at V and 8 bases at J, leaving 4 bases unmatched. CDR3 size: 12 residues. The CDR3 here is CASNPGLATQYF. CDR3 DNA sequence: TGTGCCAGCAACCCGGGACTAGCTACGCAGTATTTT.

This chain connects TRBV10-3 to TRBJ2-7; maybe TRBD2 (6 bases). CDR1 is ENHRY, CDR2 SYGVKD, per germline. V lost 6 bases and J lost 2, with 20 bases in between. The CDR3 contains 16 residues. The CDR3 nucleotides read TGTGCCATCAGCGACCCTTTGCGGGGCGGAACCTACGAGCAGTACTTC. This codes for CAISDPLRGGTYEQYF.

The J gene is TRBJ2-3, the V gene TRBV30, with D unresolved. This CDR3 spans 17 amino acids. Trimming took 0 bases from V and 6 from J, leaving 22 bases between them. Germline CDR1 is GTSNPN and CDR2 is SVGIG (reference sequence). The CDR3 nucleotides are TGTGCCTGGAGTGTTTCGCCCCCCAGCGCCATGGAGGATACGCAGTATTTT. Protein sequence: CAWSVSPPSAMEDTQYF.

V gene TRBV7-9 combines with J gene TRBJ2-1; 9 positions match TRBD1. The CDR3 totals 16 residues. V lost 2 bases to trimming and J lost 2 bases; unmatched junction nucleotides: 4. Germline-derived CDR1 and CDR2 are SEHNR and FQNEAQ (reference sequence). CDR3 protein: CASSLFGTGTYNEQFF. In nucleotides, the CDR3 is TGTGCCAGCAGCTTATTCGGGACAGGGACCTACAATGAGCAGTTCTTC.

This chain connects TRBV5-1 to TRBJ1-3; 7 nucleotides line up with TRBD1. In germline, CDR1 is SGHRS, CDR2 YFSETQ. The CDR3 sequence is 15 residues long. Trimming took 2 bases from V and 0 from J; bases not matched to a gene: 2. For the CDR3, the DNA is TGCGCCAGCAGCTTAACAGGGGACTCTGGAAACACCATATATTTT. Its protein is CASSLTGDSGNTIYF.

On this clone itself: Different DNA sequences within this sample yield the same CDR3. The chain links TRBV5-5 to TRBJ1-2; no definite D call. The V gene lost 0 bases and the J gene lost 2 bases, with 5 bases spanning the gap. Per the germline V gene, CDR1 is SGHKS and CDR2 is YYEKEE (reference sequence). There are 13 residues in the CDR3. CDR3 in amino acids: CASSLGGNYGYTF. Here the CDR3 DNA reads TGTGCCAGCAGCTTGGGCGGCAACTATGGCTACACCTTC. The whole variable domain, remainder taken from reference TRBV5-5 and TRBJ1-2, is DAGVTQSPTHLIKTRGQQVTLRCSPISGHKSVSWYQQVLGQGPQFIFQYYEKEERGRGNFPDRFSARQFPNYSSELNVNALLLGDSALYLCASSLGGNYGYTFGSGTRLTVV.

Here the CDR3 DNA reads TGTGCCAGCAGCGACAGGCATGGGGCAAATCAGCCCCAGCATTTT. This gives the protein CASSDRHGANQPQHF. V gene TRBV6-6 combines with J gene TRBJ1-5, with D possibly TRBD1 on 6 matching bases. Germline CDR1 is MNHNY and CDR2 is SVGAGI (reference sequence). Trimming left V 6 bases short and J 4 bases short, with 16 bases between. The CDR3 length is 15 residues.

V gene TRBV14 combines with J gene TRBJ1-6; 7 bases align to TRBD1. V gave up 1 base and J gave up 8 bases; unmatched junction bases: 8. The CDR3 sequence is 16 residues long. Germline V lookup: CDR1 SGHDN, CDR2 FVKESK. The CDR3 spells CASSQGQGENYSPLHF. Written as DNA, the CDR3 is TGTGCCAGCAGCCAAGGACAGGGCGAAAACTATTCACCCCTCCACTTT.

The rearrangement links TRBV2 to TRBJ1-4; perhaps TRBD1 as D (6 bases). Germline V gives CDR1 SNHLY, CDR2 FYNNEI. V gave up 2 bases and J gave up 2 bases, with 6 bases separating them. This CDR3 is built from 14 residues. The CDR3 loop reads CASSERGTNEKLFF. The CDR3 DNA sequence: TGTGCCAGCAGTGAAAGGGGGACTAATGAAAAACTGTTTTTT.

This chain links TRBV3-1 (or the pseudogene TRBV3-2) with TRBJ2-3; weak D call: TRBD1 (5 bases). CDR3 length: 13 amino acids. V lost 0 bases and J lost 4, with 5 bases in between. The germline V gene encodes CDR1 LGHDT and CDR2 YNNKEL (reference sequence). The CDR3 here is CASSQEQADTQYF. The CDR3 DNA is TGTGCCAGCAGCCAAGAACAGGCAGATACGCAGTATTTT.

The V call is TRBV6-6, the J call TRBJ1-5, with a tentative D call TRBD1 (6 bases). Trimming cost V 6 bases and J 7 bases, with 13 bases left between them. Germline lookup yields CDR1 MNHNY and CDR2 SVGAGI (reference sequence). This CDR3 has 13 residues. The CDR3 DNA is TGTGCCAGCAGCCCAGGGGTTGAGCAGCCCCAGCATTTT. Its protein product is CASSPGVEQPQHF.

For the CDR3, the DNA is TGCAGTGCTAGTATGGGACTCGGAACAGATACGCAGTATTTT. Amino acid sequence: CSASMGLGTDTQYF. The chain links TRBV20-1 to TRBJ2-3, with D possibly TRBD2 on 6 matching bases. The CDR3 runs to 14 residues. Trimming left V 3 bases short and J 3 bases short, with 13 bases between. CDR1 DFQATT and CDR2 SNEGSKA come from the germline V gene (reference sequence).

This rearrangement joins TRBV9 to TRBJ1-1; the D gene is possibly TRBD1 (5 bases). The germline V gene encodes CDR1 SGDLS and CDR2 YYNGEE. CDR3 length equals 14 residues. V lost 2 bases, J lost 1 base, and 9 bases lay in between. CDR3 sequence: CASSVAGQNTEAFF. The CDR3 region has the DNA TGTGCCAGCAGCGTCGCTGGACAGAACACTGAAGCTTTCTTT.

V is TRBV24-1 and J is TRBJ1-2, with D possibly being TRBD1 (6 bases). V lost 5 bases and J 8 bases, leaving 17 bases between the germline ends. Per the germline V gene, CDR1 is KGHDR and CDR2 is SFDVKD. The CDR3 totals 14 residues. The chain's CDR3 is CATSGMTGRDGYTF. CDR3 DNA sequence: TGTGCCACCAGTGGCATGACAGGCCGGGACGGCTACACCTTC.

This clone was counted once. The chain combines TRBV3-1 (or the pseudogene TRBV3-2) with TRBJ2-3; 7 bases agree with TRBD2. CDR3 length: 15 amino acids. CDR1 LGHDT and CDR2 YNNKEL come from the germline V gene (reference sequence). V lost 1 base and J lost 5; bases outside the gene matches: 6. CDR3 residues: CASSQGRAGIDTQYF. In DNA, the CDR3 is TGTGCCAGCAGCCAAGGTCGAGCGGGGATAGATACGCAGTATTTT.

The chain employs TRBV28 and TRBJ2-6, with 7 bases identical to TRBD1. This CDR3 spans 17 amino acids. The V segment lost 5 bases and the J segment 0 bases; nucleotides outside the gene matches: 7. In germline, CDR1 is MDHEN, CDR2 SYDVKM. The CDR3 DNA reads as TGTGCCAGCAGTCCGCCCGGACAGGTCTCTGGGGCCAACGTCCTGACTTTC. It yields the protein CASSPPGQVSGANVLTF.

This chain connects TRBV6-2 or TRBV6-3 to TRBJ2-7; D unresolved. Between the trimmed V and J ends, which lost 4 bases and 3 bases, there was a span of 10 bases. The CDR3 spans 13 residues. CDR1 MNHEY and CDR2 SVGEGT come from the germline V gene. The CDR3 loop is CASSLGRLYEQYF. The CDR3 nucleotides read TGTGCCAGCAGTTTGGGCCGGCTCTACGAGCAGTACTTC.

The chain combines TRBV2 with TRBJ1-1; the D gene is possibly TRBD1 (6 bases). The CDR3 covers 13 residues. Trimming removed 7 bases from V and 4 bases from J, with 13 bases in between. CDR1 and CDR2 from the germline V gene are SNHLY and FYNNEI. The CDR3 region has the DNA TGTGCCAGCACTGGGGGCATCCGCACTGAAGCTTTCTTT. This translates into CASTGGIRTEAFF.

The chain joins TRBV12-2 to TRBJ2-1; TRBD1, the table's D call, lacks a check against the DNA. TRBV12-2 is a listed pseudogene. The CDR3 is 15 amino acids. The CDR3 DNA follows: TGTGCAAGTCGCTTAGGGTTCCCCCAGGGCCATGAGCAGTTCTTC. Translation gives CASRLGFPQGHEQFF.

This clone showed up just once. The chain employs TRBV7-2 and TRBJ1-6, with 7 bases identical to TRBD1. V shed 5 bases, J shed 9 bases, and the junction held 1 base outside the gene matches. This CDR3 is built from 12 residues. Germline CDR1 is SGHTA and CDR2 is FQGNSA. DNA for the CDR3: TGTGCCAGCAGCAGGGGGCCTTCACCCCTCCACTTT. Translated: CASSRGPSPLHF.

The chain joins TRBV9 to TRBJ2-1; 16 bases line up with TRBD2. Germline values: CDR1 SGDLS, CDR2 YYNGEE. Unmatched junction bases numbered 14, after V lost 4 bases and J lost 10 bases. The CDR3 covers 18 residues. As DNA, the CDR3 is TGTGCCAGCAGCCCTACCGGGACTAGCGGGGGGGGGACCACGGAGCAGTTCTTC. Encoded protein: CASSPTGTSGGGTTEQFF. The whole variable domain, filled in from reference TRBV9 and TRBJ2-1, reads DSGVTQTPKHLITATGQRVTLRCSPRSGDLSVYWYQQSLDQGLQFLIQYYNGEERAKGNILERFSAQQFPDLHSELNLSSLELGDSALYFCASSPTGTSGGGTTEQFFGPGTRLTVL.

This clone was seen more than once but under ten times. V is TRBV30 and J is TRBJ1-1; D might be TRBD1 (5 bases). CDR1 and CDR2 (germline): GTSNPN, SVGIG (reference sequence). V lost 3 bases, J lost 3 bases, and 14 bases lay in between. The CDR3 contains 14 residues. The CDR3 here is CAWRKDRGDTEAFF. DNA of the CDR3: TGTGCCTGGAGGAAGGATCGGGGGGACACTGAAGCTTTCTTT.

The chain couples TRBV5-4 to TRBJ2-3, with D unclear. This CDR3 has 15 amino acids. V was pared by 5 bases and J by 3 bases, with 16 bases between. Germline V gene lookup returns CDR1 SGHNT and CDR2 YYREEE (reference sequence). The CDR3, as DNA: TGTGCCAGCAGACTAACTACCTCGGAGACAGATACGCAGTATTTT. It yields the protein CASRLTTSETDTQYF.

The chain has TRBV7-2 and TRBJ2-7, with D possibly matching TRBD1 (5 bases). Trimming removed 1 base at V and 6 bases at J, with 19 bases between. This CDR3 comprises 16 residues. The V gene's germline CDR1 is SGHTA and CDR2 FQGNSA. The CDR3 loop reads CASSLVGWTTPTEQYF. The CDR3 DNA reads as TGTGCCAGCAGCTTAGTTGGGTGGACAACTCCTACCGAGCAGTACTTC.

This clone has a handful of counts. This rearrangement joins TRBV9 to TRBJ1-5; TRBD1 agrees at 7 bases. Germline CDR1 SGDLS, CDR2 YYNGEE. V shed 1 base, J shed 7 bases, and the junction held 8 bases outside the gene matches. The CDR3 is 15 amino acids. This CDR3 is CASSVQGEVWQPQHF. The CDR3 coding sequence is TGTGCCAGCAGCGTACAGGGGGAGGTTTGGCAGCCCCAGCATTTT.